This T cell receptor beta chain was sequenced for a study of tumor-infiltrating lymphocytes in oesophageal squamous cell carcinoma. One entry per CDR3 protein, called by TCRdb with MiXCR from the PCR reads. The sample lists 15,000 to 20,000 distinct CDR3 sequences; roughly 47% were seen once. The specimen sequenced was esophageal tumor tissue. The TCR was taken from a male donor with esophageal squamous cell carcinoma.

Here the CDR3 reads CASSGPGQRTGTQYF. The DNA for the CDR3 is TGTGCCAGCAGCGGCCCGGGACAGCGGACGGGGACCCAGTACTTC. The rearrangement uses TRBV7-6 and TRBJ2-1; TRBD1 agrees at 7 bases. The J call could be wrong; TRBJ2-5 is a better fit for the DNA end. There are 15 residues in the CDR3. Germline-derived CDR1 and CDR2 are SGHVS and FNYEAQ.